These T cell receptor beta chains were read from a single sample in a study of blood T cell repertoires in COVID-19. TCRdb's table, derived via immunoSEQ multiplex PCR, lists solely in-frame clones and lacks some. The table has 140,000 to 150,000 clones, roughly four fifths seen once. Sequences were obtained from PBMCs or T cells enriched from blood (not recorded which). These receptors were obtained from a woman in her forties or fifties with acute COVID-19. CDR3s include the opening cysteine and the closing phenylalanine or tryptophan. The D gene is left open where the match is weak. Rows give clone size only sometimes, using once, few, many, or a class for an expanded clone.

>15|TRBJ2-7|TRBD2|TRBV5-6|-
TGTGCCAGCAGCTTGGGGGGCGGGAGTCTGGGCGAGCAGTACTTC
CASSLGGGSLGEQYF
>15|TRBJ2-3|-|TRBV7-2|-
TGTGCCAGCAGCCCATTAGCGGCTAGCACAGATACGCAGTATTTT
CASSPLAASTDTQYF
>15|TRBJ2-7|TRBD2|TRBV11-2|-
TGTGCCAGCAGCTTCGGACTAGCGAATCCCTACGAGCAGTACTTC
CASSFGLANPYEQYF
>15|TRBJ2-3|-|TRBV7-2|-
TGTGCCAGCAGCTTAGCATGGGGCAGCACAGATACGCAGTATTTT
CASSLAWGSTDTQYF
>10|TRBJ1-1|-|TRBV20-1|few
TGCAGTGCTAGACGACAAGAAGCTTTCTTT
CSARRQEAFF
>14|TRBJ2-7|TRBD1|TRBV28|-
TGTGCCACTACCCTACAGGGGGCATCCTACGAGCAGTACTTC
CATTLQGASYEQYF
>15|TRBJ1-6|-|TRBV5-6|-
TGTGCCAGCAGCTTACAAGGGAGATCAGGCTCACCCCTCCACTTT
CASSLQGRSGSPLHF
>15|TRBJ2-2|-|TRBV25-1|-
TGTGCCAGCATCGGGGGTTCGGGGAACACCGGGGAGCTGTTTTTT
CASIGGSGNTGELFF
>15|TRBJ2-1|TRBD2|TRBV3-1/TRBV3-2|-
TGTGCCAGCAGCGATCGGGGACTAGCGGTCAATGAGCAGTTCTTC
CASSDRGLAVNEQFF
>12|TRBJ2-1|TRBD2|TRBV12-3/TRBV12-4|-
TGTGCCAGCAGCCCTACGACTAGCGGCCAGTTCTTC
CASSPTTSGQFF
>17|TRBJ1-2|-|TRBV5-1|once
TGCGCCGGTGCGTTTGGGGGCGTAGGACGTAACGGTTATGGCTACACCTTC
CAGAFGGVGRNGYGYTF